Listed below are T cell receptor beta chains from one sample, sequenced in a study of radiotherapy plus CTLA-4 blockade in lung cancer. Repertoires were generated with immunoSEQ multiplex PCR, while TCRdb's copy carries only in-frame clones and drops some. The table has approximately 75,000 clones, roughly three quarters seen once. This material consisted of peripheral blood, taken from a patient treated with radiotherapy plus ipilimumab. The receptors were gathered from a human donor with non-small cell lung cancer who had a complete response to radiotherapy plus ipilimumab. Each CDR3 is given with its conserved first and last residue. D genes are given only for firm matches. Not all rows give a size; the values are once, few, many and, for expanded clones, a class.

>TRBJ2-3|-|-|TRBV5-1
TGCGCCAGCAATTCGGGGTCAGGTGTAGATACGCAGTATTTT
CASNSGSGVDTQYF
>TRBJ2-5|-|-|TRBV5-1
TGCGCCAGCAGAACGTTCCAACAAGAGACCCAGTACTTC
CASRTFQQETQYF
>TRBJ1-2|-|few|TRBV5-1
TGCGCCAGCAGCTTGGACATCTATGGCTACACCTTC
CASSLDIYGYTF
>TRBJ1-1|-|-|TRBV7-9
TGTGCCAGCAGCCTCCAGCCCTCTGAAGCTTTCTTT
CASSLQPSEAFF
>TRBJ1-4|-|-|TRBV7-2
TGTGCCAGCAGCTTATACGGTGAAAAACTGTTTTTT
CASSLYGEKLFF
>TRBJ1-2|-|-|TRBV23-1
TGCGCCAGCAGTCAATCACCCACGGACTATGGCTACACCTTC
CASSQSPTDYGYTF
>TRBJ2-3|TRBD1|-|TRBV9
TGTGCCAGCAGCGTCGGACAGGTCAAAGATACGCAGTATTTT
CASSVGQVKDTQYF
>TRBJ1-4|-|-|TRBV19
TGTGCCAGTAGTTACGAGGAGACAACTAATGAAAAACTGTTTTTT
CASSYEETTNEKLFF
>TRBJ2-3|-|-|TRBV11-2
TGTGCCAGCAGCTTAGATCCGGGTTTAGGTTCTAGCACAGATACGCAGTATTTT
CASSLDPGLGSSTDTQYF
>TRBJ2-7|-|-|TRBV5-1
TGCGCCAGCAGCTTAGGGGACGTCTCCTACGAGCAGTACTTC
CASSLGDVSYEQYF
>TRBJ2-6|-|-|TRBV13
TGTGCCAGCAGCCCGGGACTGGTCTCTGGGGCCAACGTCCTGACTTTC
CASSPGLVSGANVLTF
>TRBJ1-5|-|-|TRBV27
TGTGCCAGCAGTTTAAGGGCCAGGGGACCTTATAGCAATCAGCCCCAGCATTTT
CASSLRARGPYSNQPQHF
>TRBJ2-1|-|-|TRBV21-1
TGTGCCAGCAGCAAAGATTTCCGGGCCTACAATGAGCAGTTCTTC
CASSKDFRAYNEQFF
>TRBJ2-2|TRBD1|-|TRBV29-1
TGCAGCGCGGCCTCCGGGACAGGGGCCGGGGAGCTGTTTTTT
CSAASGTGAGELFF
>TRBJ2-2|-|-|TRBV9
TGTGCCAGCAGCGTAGTTTGGGGGCAGGGCGGGGAGCTGTTTTTT
CASSVVWGQGGELFF
>TRBJ2-7|-|-|TRBV6-5
TGTGCCAGCAGTTACCAAACTCGCGGCTCCTACGAGCAGTACTTC
CASSYQTRGSYEQYF
>TRBJ1-1|TRBD1|few|TRBV14
TGTGCCAGCAGCCGAACCCAGGGGGCCAGCGCTGAAGCTTTCTTT
CASSRTQGASAEAFF
>TRBJ1-5|TRBD1|-|TRBV28
TGTGCCAGCATAAGGCTGACAGGGGGTGGGAATCAGCCCCAGCATTTT
CASIRLTGGGNQPQHF
>TRBJ1-4|-|few|TRBV30
TGTGCCTGGAGTATTCGGCGGAGTGGGGAAAAACTGTTTTTT
CAWSIRRSGEKLFF
>TRBJ2-1|TRBD1|-|TRBV11-3
TGTGCCAGCAGCTTAAACAGGGGGTCGAATGAGCAGTTCTTC
CASSLNRGSNEQFF
>TRBJ1-2|-|-|TRBV10-3
TGTGCCATCAGTGAGGTGCAAGGAAGGGTCTATGGCTACACCTTC
CAISEVQGRVYGYTF
>TRBJ2-7|TRBD2|-|TRBV6-5
TGTGCCAGCAGGTTAGCTAGCGGGGGCTCCTACGAGCAGTACTTC
CASRLASGGSYEQYF
>TRBJ2-7|-|-|TRBV7-9
TGTGCCAGCAGCTTAGCGGGAAGCGAGCAGTACTTC
CASSLAGSEQYF
>TRBJ1-2|-|-|TRBV7-2
TGTGCCAGCAGCTTAGCGAGGCAGCAGACCTATGGCTACACCTTC
CASSLARQQTYGYTF
>TRBJ2-2|TRBD1|-|TRBV11-3
TGTGCCAGCAGCTCTGGACAGGGGGTGAACACCGGGGAGCTGTTTTTT
CASSSGQGVNTGELFF
>TRBJ1-2|-|-|TRBV10-3
TGTGCCATCAGGACAAGTACTAGAAGCTACACCTTC
CAIRTSTRSYTF
>TRBJ2-7|-|-|TRBV30
TGTGCCTGGAGTGTACACATTGGCTCCTACGAGCAGTACTTC
CAWSVHIGSYEQYF
>TRBJ2-1|-|-|TRBV5-1
TGCGCCAGCAGCTTGCAGGCCCGTCCCGGTGAGCAGTTCTTC
CASSLQARPGEQFF
>TRBJ2-1|TRBD2|-|TRBV2
TGTGCCAGCAGTGTGGCGGGAGGGCGTGGCAATGAGCAGTTCTTC
CASSVAGGRGNEQFF
>TRBJ2-7|-|-|TRBV5-1
TGCGCCAGCAGCTTGGGAGTCGTCAGGGGACTCAACGAGCAGTACTTC
CASSLGVVRGLNEQYF
>TRBJ1-2|TRBD1|-|TRBV6-5
TGTGCCAGCAGTTACAGGAGGGACAGAAACTATGGCTACACCTTC
CASSYRRDRNYGYTF
>TRBJ2-2|-|-|TRBV4-3
TGCGCCAGCAGCCAAGATCTGGTAGTCTCTATTTCCGGGGAGCTGTTTTTT
CASSQDLVVSISGELFF
>TRBJ2-2|-|once|TRBV9
TGTGCCAGCAGCGTAGTTTCCGGGGCACTGAACACCGGGGAGCTGTTTTTT
CASSVVSGALNTGELFF
>TRBJ1-2|TRBD1|once|TRBV6-5
TGTGCCAGCAGTTACTCCGGGACAGGGTCCTATGGCTACACCTTC
CASSYSGTGSYGYTF
>TRBJ2-7|-|-|TRBV6-5
TGTGCCAGCAGCCGATCCAGGGATGGCCACGAGCAGTACTTC
CASSRSRDGHEQYF
>TRBJ1-3|-|-|TRBV29-1
TGCAGCGTGCATACAGGGAACTCTGGAAACACCATATATTTT
CSVHTGNSGNTIYF
>TRBJ2-5|-|-|TRBV10-1
TGCGCCAGCAGTGAGGGTTCACAAGGGGAGACCCAGTACTTC
CASSEGSQGETQYF
>TRBJ2-4|TRBD1|-|TRBV6-5
TGTGCCAGCAGGCGACAGGGGGGAGCCAAAAACATTCAGTACTTC
CASRRQGGAKNIQYF
>TRBJ1-6|-|once|TRBV6-5
TGTGCCAGCAGTCCAGGAATCCAGGGTAATACCCTCCACTTT
CASSPGIQGNTLHF
>TRBJ2-2|TRBD2|-|TRBV11-2
TGTGCCAGCAGCGACGGACTAGTGAGCGGGGAGCTGTTTTTT
CASSDGLVSGELFF
>TRBJ2-3|-|-|TRBV12-2
TGTGCAAGTCACCGACACGTTACACCCAACGAACCAGATACGCAGTATTTT
CASHRHVTPNEPDTQYF
>TRBJ1-2|TRBD1|once|TRBV14
TGTGCCAGCAGCCAAGTCGGGGACAGGGATCACGGCTACACCTTC
CASSQVGDRDHGYTF
>TRBJ1-1|-|-|TRBV23-1
TGCGCCAGCAGTCAGAGACGCGGGGAGAAGAACACTGAAGCTTTCTTT
CASSQRRGEKNTEAFF
>TRBJ1-2|-|few|TRBV18
TGTGCCAGCTCCAATAGGGGCCGAGGGGCTGACCCCTCGGGCGGCTACACCTTC
CASSNRGRGADPSGGYTF
>TRBJ1-4|TRBD1|once|TRBV2
TGTGCCAGCGGGGCACAGGGGGTAACGGAAAAACTGTTTTTT
CASGAQGVTEKLFF
>TRBJ1-4|TRBD1|-|TRBV6-5
TGTGCCAGCAGCCGGTCGACAGGGGAGGATGAAAAACTGTTTTTT
CASSRSTGEDEKLFF
>TRBJ2-7|-|-|TRBV29-1
TGCAGCGTCTCATTTGGGGGCGAGGACGAGCAGTACTTC
CSVSFGGEDEQYF
>TRBJ2-7|-|once|TRBV7-2
TGTGCCAGCAGCCCAATAAGGGGAACCTACGAGCAGTACTTC
CASSPIRGTYEQYF
>TRBJ1-2|TRBD1|-|TRBV19
TGTGCCAGTAGTACAGTAGACAGGGATGGCTACACCTTC
CASSTVDRDGYTF
>TRBJ2-5|-|-|TRBV25-1
TGTGCCAGCAGTGAAGATGTGGGAGTGGTAGTCATAGGAGAGACCCAGTACTTC
CASSEDVGVVVIGETQYF
>TRBJ2-5|TRBD2|-|TRBV4-3
TGCGCCAGCAGCCAAGATAGGAGTAGCGGGGGAGAGACCCAGTACTTC
CASSQDRSSGGETQYF
>TRBJ2-1|-|few|TRBV4-1
TGCGCCAGCAGCCGACCGGACGTTAACAATGAGCAGTTCTTC
CASSRPDVNNEQFF
>TRBJ1-1|TRBD1|many|TRBV5-8
TGTGCCAGCAGCGCCACAGGGGCGAACACTGAAGCTTTCTTT
CASSATGANTEAFF
>TRBJ1-3|-|-|TRBV2
TGTGCCAGCAGCAAACAGGGTGCCCTCTCTGGAAACACCATATATTTT
CASSKQGALSGNTIYF
>TRBJ1-5|-|-|TRBV19
TGTGCCAGTAGTACCACTCGGGGCGCGGAGACGGGGCATCAGCCCCAGCATTTT
CASSTTRGAETGHQPQHF